Following are 23 T cell receptor beta chains from one sample sequenced in a study of T cells in Graves' hyperthyroidism and ophthalmopathy. RNA transcripts were the template for amplifying TCR beta CDR3 regions. The HTBI set primed first-round TCR CDR3 RT-PCR. TCRdb used MiXCR to reprocess the multiplex PCR reads, holding one entry per CDR3 protein. The data show a few hundred thousand distinct CDR3 sequences, approximately 18% seen once. The sequencing input was blood. The receptor source for this set is a woman between 35 and 50 years old with Graves' ophthalmopathy.

This clonotype was seen repeatedly, ten times or more. V usage is TRBV9 and J usage is TRBJ1-2; D is possibly TRBD1 (6 bases). The CDR3 sequence is 15 residues long. Germline values: CDR1 SGDLS, CDR2 YYNGEE. V lost 3 bases and J 4 bases, leaving 16 bases between the germline ends. This chain's CDR3 is CASSDRDKGVYGYTF. The DNA for the CDR3 is TGTGCCAGCAGCGACCGGGACAAGGGAGTCTATGGCTACACCTTC.

This clonotype was observed many times. This chain uses TRBV11-2 with TRBJ1-1; no reliable D call. CDR1 and CDR2 from the germline V gene are SGHAT and FQNNGV. The V end was cut by 5 bases, the J end by 1 base, with 11 bases between. The CDR3 runs 14 residues. Here the CDR3 DNA reads TGTGCCAGCAGCCTCCTGGGTCCGAACACTGAAGCTTTCTTT. It translates to CASSLLGPNTEAFF.

Many counts were recorded for this clonotype. The chain joins TRBV7-9 to TRBJ1-1; tentatively, D is TRBD1 (6 bases). Germline V gives CDR1 SEHNR, CDR2 FQNEAQ (reference sequence). V lost 2 bases and J 1 base, leaving 17 bases between the germline ends. The CDR3 has 17 residues. This CDR3 reads CASSLTPGTTRNTEAFF. The CDR3 region has the DNA TGTGCCAGCAGCTTAACCCCCGGGACAACAAGGAACACTGAAGCTTTCTTT.

This clonotype was seen at least ten times. This chain uses TRBV5-1 with TRBJ2-2, with 8 nucleotides matching TRBD2. The CDR3 is 16 residues long. Germline CDR1 is SGHRS and CDR2 is YFSETQ. V lost 6 bases, J lost 6 bases, and 13 bases stayed unmatched. Here the CDR3 reads CASTRSQAGGAGELFF. CDR3 nucleotides: TGCGCCAGCACCAGGAGTCAGGCGGGAGGCGCCGGGGAGCTGTTTTTT. Drawing the rest from reference TRBV5-1 and TRBJ2-2, the complete variable domain is KAGVTQTPRYLIKTRGQQVTLSCSPISGHRSVSWYQQTPGQGLQFLFEYFSETQRNKGNFPGRFSGRQFSNSRSEMNVSTLELGDSALYLCASTRSQAGGAGELFFGEGSRLTVL.

In this sample, this clonotype turned up many times. A much bigger clone sits one base away, suggesting this may be a read error. The chain is built from TRBV6-5 and TRBJ2-7; 10 positions match TRBD2. The CDR3 consists of 13 residues. Trimming at V came to 5 bases and at J to 10 bases, leaving 8 bases not matched to a gene. The germline CDR1 and CDR2 sequences are MNHEY and SVGAGI. The CDR3 DNA reads as TGTGCCAGCAGTCGGGCTAGCGGGAGCAACCAGTACTTC. It is translated as CASSRASGSNQYF.

Only a few counts were recorded for this clonotype. V is TRBV20-1 and J is TRBJ2-2; D unresolved. This CDR3 is 14 amino acids long. The V end lost 0 bases, the J end lost 6 bases, and 11 bases lay between the germline ends. Germline V gives CDR1 DFQATT, CDR2 SNEGSKA (reference sequence). The DNA of the CDR3 is TGCAGTGCTAGAGAAACGACCCGCCCCGGGGAGCTGTTTTTT. Amino acids: CSARETTRPGELFF.

The table lists this clonotype with many counts. CDR3 nucleotides: TGTGCCAGCAGTTTGGACAGGTCAACGGACTCTGGAAACACCATATATTTT. Its protein product is CASSLDRSTDSGNTIYF. V is TRBV12-3 or TRBV12-4 and J is TRBJ1-3, with 7 bases lining up with TRBD1. The J segment lost 0 bases and the V segment lost 3 bases, leaving 8 bases of the junction unmatched. The CDR3 runs 17 residues.

This clonotype was seen repeatedly, ten times or more. The chain carries TRBV2 and TRBJ2-2; possibly TRBD1 or TRBD2 for D (5 bases each). CDR3 size: 15 residues. V gave up 5 bases and J gave up 4 bases, with 14 bases separating them. Germline V gene sequence: CDR1 SNHLY, CDR2 FYNNEI. CDR3 loop: CASSLGVASTGELFF. The CDR3 nucleotides read TGTGCCAGCAGTCTGGGGGTGGCAAGCACCGGGGAGCTGTTTTTT.

This clonotype was detected many times. This rearrangement joins TRBV27 to TRBJ1-2; perhaps TRBD1 as D (6 bases). V was pared by 3 bases and J by 7 bases, with 12 bases between. The CDR3 has 13 amino acids. Germline values: CDR1 MNHEY, CDR2 SMNVEV (reference sequence). CDR3 DNA sequence: TGTGCCAGCAGTTTTAACAGGGAGGGTGGCTACACCTTC. Its protein product is CASSFNREGGYTF.

This clonotype was detected many times. V and J are TRBV24-1 and TRBJ1-2; the match to TRBD1 covers 7 bases. V lost 5 bases to trimming and J lost 3 bases; unmatched junction nucleotides: 5. Germline CDR1 KGHDR, CDR2 SFDVKD. This CDR3 contains 14 residues. CDR3 nucleotides: TGTGCCACCAGTGGTAAGGGGGCGGACTATGGCTACACCTTC. It codes for CATSGKGADYGYTF.

This clonotype was found many times. V gene TRBV6-1 combines with J gene TRBJ2-7; 9 bases agree with TRBD2. This CDR3 is 15 amino acids long. J gave up 2 bases and V 0 bases, and 2 bases lay outside the gene matches. Germline CDR1 and CDR2: MNHNS and SASEGT. The CDR3 DNA follows: TGTGCCAGCAGTGAAGCCGGCGGGAGGGCCTACGAGCAGTACTTC. Its translation: CASSEAGGRAYEQYF.

This clonotype was found many times. The V and J genes are TRBV12-3 or TRBV12-4 and TRBJ2-4; 7 bases align to TRBD2. V lost 1 base, J lost 1 base, and 1 base stayed unmatched. This CDR3 comprises 15 residues. CDR3 coding DNA: TGTGCCAGCAGTTTAGGTAGCGGGGCCAAAAACATTCAGTACTTC. Translation gives CASSLGSGAKNIQYF.

There are many counts of this clonotype. A clone one base away is much larger, so this may be a read error. The J gene is TRBJ2-3, the V gene TRBV27; TRBD1 agrees at 8 bases. V trimming: 1 base; J trimming: 4 bases; junction bases outside the gene matches: 10. The germline gives CDR1 MNHEY, CDR2 SMNVEV (reference sequence). This CDR3 is built from 17 residues. This chain's CDR3 is CASSLFAGGAGADTQYF. The CDR3 nucleotides read TGTGCCAGCAGTTTATTCGCAGGGGGCGCGGGCGCAGATACGCAGTATTTT.

There are many counts of this clonotype. The chain is built from TRBV9 and TRBJ2-7; 15 positions match TRBD2. Per the germline V gene, CDR1 is SGDLS and CDR2 is YYNGEE. J was trimmed by 2 bases and V by 2 bases; bases with no gene match: 2. This CDR3 contains 16 residues. The CDR3: CASSVGTSGRPYEQYF. CDR3 bases: TGTGCCAGCAGCGTCGGGACTAGCGGGAGGCCCTACGAGCAGTACTTC.

This clonotype was counted at least ten times. The DNA of the CDR3 is TGTGCCAGCAGCCCCGAGGGGAGCAGAGCCTACGAGCAGTACTTC. This encodes CASSPEGSRAYEQYF. The rearrangement links TRBV11-2 to TRBJ2-7, with D perhaps matching TRBD1 or TRBD2 (5 bases each). There are 15 residues in the CDR3. V lost 5 bases to trimming and J lost 2 bases, with 16 bases between them. The V gene's germline CDR1 is SGHAT and CDR2 FQNNGV.

This clonotype was counted many times. The chain recombines TRBV6-5 with TRBJ2-7, with 8 bases fitting TRBD1. Looked up from germline, CDR1 is MNHEY and CDR2 is SVGAGI. CDR3 size: 15 residues. After removal of 0 bases from V and 5 bases from J, the junction contained 6 bases not matched to a gene. CDR3 sequence (DNA): TGTGCCAGCAGTTACTCGGACAGGGTGAGGAACGAGCAGTACTTC. This encodes CASSYSDRVRNEQYF.

This clonotype has a count of ten or more. The gene calls are TRBV2 and TRBJ1-5; D is uncertain. The CDR3 spans 14 residues. The ends were cut back, 4 bases at V and 6 bases at J, with 13 bases in the middle. Germline V gives CDR1 SNHLY, CDR2 FYNNEI. CDR3 region: CASSVKTRSQPQHF. The CDR3 nucleotides are TGTGCCAGCAGTGTTAAAACTCGGAGTCAGCCCCAGCATTTT.

This clonotype was detected many times. The V and J genes are TRBV20-1 and TRBJ1-2; D is possibly TRBD1 (5 bases). Trimming left V 6 bases short and J 1 base short, with 24 bases between. There are 17 residues in the CDR3. Germline V gene lookup returns CDR1 DFQATT and CDR2 SNEGSKA (reference sequence). CDR3 bases: TGCAGTGCCCAAGGGCCTATCCGGGTCCAGGGTAACTATGGCTACACCTTC. This codes for CSAQGPIRVQGNYGYTF.

This clonotype occurred many times. The gene calls are TRBV20-1 and TRBJ2-7; 8 nucleotides match TRBD1. CDR1 DFQATT and CDR2 SNEGSKA come from the germline V gene (reference sequence). The V and J ends lost 0 bases and 6 bases, in that order; junction bases with no gene match: 7. CDR3 length: 14 amino acids. CDR3 sequence: CSARDFDRGSEQYF. For the CDR3, the DNA is TGCAGTGCTAGAGATTTTGACAGGGGATCCGAGCAGTACTTC.

This clonotype was found many times. The V and J genes are TRBV6-4 and TRBJ1-1, with 9 positions matching TRBD1. CDR1 and CDR2 (germline): MRHNA, SNTAGT. V gave up 7 bases and J gave up 6 bases; unmatched junction bases: 18. The CDR3 loop spans 17 amino acids. CDR3 sequence: CASTPHVWGQGNPEAFF. DNA for the CDR3: TGTGCCAGCACCCCACATGTATGGGGACAGGGTAACCCTGAAGCTTTCTTT.

This clonotype was detected many times. The gene calls are TRBV7-2 and TRBJ2-7; D possibly corresponds to TRBD2 (5 bases). The CDR3 extends over 14 amino acids. Between the trimmed V and J ends, which lost 5 bases and 3 bases, there was a span of 14 bases. CDR1 and CDR2 (germline): SGHTA, FQGNSA. CDR3 in amino acids: CASSTPGSDYEQYF. CDR3 in DNA: TGTGCCAGCAGCACCCCGGGGTCCGACTACGAGCAGTACTTC. Full variable domain (missing parts from reference TRBV7-2 and TRBJ2-7): GAGVSQSPSNKVTEKGKDVELRCDPISGHTALYWYRQSLGQGLEFLIYFQGNSAPDKSGLPSDRFSAERTGGSVSTLTIQRTQQEDSAVYLCASSTPGSDYEQYFGPGTRLTVT.

This clonotype was counted many times. The chain recombines TRBV19 with TRBJ2-2; 12 bases are a match to TRBD1. The CDR3 extends over 17 amino acids. Germline V gene lookup returns CDR1 LNHDA and CDR2 SQIVND (reference sequence). With V trimmed by 6 bases and J by 4 bases, 9 bases remained unmatched. The CDR3 sequence is CASRPGTGGAGTGELFF. Here the CDR3 DNA reads TGTGCCAGTAGACCCGGGACAGGGGGCGCGGGCACCGGGGAGCTGTTTTTT.

This clonotype was observed at least ten times. The chain uses TRBV20-1 and TRBJ1-5, with D perhaps TRBD1 (6 bases). V was pared by 6 bases and J by 4 bases, with 13 bases between. Germline lookup yields CDR1 DFQATT and CDR2 SNEGSKA (reference sequence). The CDR3 covers 13 residues. The CDR3 protein is CSATPGANQPQHF. The CDR3 bases are TGCAGTGCGACCCCAGGGGCTAATCAGCCCCAGCATTTT.